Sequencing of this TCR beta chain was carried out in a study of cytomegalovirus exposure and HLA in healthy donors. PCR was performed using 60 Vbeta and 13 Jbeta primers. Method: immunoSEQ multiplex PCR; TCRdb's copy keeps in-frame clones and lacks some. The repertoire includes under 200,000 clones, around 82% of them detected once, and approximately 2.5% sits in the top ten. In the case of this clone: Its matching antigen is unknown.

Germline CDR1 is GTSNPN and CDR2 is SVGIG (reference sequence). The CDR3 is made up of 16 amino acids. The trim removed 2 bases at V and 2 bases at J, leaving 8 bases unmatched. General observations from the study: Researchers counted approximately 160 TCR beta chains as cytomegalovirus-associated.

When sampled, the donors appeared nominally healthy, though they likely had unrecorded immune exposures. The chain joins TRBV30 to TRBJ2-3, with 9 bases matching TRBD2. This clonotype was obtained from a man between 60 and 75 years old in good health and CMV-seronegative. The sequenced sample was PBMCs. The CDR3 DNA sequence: TGTGCCTGGAGTCCGTCGACTAGCGGTTCCACAGATACGCAGTATTTT. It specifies CAWSPSTSGSTDTQYF. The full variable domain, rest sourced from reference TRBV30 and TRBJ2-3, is SQTIHQWPATLVQPVGSPLSLECTVEGTSNPNLYWYRQAAGRGLQLLFYSVGIGQISSEVPQNLSASRPQDRQFILSSKKLLLSDSGFYLCAWSPSTSGSTDTQYFGPGTRLTVL.